This T cell receptor (beta chain) was found in a study of graft-versus-host responses after intestinal transplantation. Broader study findings: Early post-transplant falls in HvG clones accompanied the peak levels of circulating GvH clones. Ileal or blood samples showed some GvH clones first, and such clones were also found in recipient marrow.

The protocol was immunoSEQ multiplex PCR, while the TCRdb copy is restricted to in-frame clones and leaves out a portion. There are 130,000 to 150,000 clones in the sample; nearly 95% occur only once, and 0.15% to 0.2% lies in the top ten. With regard to this clone: Its antigen remains unknown.

The CDR3 sequence is 11 residues long. Trimming shortened V by 2 bases and J by 6 bases, and 4 bases separated the two germline ends. Germline CDR1 and CDR2: SGHDT and YYEEEE. This receptor was taken from a human donor who received an intestinal transplant. The starting material was unstimulated CD4+ T cells sorted from spleen or lymph node cells, obtained before intestinal transplant. This chain connects TRBV5-6 to TRBJ2-3; D gene unclear. The CDR3 sequence: CASSFTDTQYF. CDR3 nucleotide sequence: TGTGCCAGCAGCTTCACGGATACGCAGTATTTT. The whole variable domain, filled in from reference TRBV5-6 and TRBJ2-3, reads DAGVTQSPTHLIKTRGQQVTLRCSPKSGHDTVSWYQQALGQGPQFIFQYYEEEERQRGNFPDRFSGHQFPNYSSELNVNALLLGDSALYLCASSFTDTQYFGPGTRLTVL.